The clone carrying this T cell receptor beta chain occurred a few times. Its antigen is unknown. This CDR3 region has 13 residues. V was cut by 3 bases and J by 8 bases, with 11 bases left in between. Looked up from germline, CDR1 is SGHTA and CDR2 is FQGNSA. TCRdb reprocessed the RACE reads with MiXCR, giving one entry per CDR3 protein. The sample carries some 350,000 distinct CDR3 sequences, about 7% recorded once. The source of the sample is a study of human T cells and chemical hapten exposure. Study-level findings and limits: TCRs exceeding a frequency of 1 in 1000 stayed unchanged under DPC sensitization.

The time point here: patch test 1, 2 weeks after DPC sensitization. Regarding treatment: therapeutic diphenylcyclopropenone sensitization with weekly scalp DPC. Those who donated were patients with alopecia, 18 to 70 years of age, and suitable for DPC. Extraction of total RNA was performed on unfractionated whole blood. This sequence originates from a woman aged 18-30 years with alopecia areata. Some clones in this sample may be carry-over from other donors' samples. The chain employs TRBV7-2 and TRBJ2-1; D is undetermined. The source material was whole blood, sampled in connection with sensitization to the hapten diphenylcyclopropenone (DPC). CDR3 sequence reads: CASSLGSGDEQFF. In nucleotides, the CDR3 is TGTGCCAGCAGCTTGGGAAGTGGGGATGAGCAGTTCTTC.